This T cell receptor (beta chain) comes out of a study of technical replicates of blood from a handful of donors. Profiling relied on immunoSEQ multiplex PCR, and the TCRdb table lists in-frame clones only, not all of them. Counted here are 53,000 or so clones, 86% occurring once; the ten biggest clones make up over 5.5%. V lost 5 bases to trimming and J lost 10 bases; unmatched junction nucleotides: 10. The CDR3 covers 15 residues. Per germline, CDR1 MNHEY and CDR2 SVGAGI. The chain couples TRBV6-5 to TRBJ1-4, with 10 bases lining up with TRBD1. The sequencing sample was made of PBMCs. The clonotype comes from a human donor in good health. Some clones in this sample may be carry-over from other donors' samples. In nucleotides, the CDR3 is TGTGCCAGCAGTACAACCGGGACAGGGGACAGAAAACTGTTTTTT. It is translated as CASSTTGTGDRKLFF.